By frequency, the clone carrying this T cell receptor beta chain is medium-sized. TRB amplification used approximately 250 ng of peripheral blood genomic DNA. Looked up from germline, CDR1 is LNHDA and CDR2 is SQIVND (reference sequence). The CDR3 runs to 14 residues. The entry originates in a study of T cell clusters in autoimmune cytopenias. Multiplex touch-down PCR amplified TRB using TRB-A and TRB-B pools in one tube. TCRdb reprocessed the multiplex PCR reads and keeps a single row for each CDR3 protein, giving no DNA. In all, the sample yields 9,500 to 15,000 distinct CDR3 sequences. The data were also submitted as part of a second study, on T cell repertoires in aging, cancer and after chemotherapy. Turning to that study: Clear clonal overlap appeared across healthy donor samples taken over several months to years. Untreated cancer patients had significantly lower blood TCR diversity than age-matched healthy donors.

The sample was peripheral blood. V usage is TRBV19 and J usage is TRBJ2-2. The sequence was obtained from a human donor in good health. The chain's CDR3 is CASSTGGNTGELFF.